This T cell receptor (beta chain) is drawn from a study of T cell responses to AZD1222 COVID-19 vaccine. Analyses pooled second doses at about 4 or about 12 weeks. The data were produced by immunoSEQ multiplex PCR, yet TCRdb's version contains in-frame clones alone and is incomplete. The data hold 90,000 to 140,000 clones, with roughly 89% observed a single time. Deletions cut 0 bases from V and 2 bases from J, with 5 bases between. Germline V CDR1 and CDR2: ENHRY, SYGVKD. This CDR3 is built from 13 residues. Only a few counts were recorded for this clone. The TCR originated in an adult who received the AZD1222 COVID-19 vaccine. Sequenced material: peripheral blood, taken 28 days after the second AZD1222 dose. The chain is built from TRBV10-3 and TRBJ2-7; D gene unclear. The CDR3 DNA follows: TGTGCCATCAGTGAGTCGGCCACCTACGAGCAGTACTTC. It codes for CAISESATYEQYF.